Following are 10 T cell receptor beta chains from one sample sequenced in a study of siplizumab effects on memory and regulatory T cells. Repertoires were generated with immunoSEQ multiplex PCR, while TCRdb's copy carries only in-frame clones and drops some. The sample lists more than 60,000 clones, roughly 97% occurring once. What was sequenced was naive CD8+ T cells sorted from blood. All receptors come from a human donor in good health.

In its sample, this clone was seen once. This rearrangement joins TRBV5-1 to TRBJ2-7; TRBD1 matches at 9 bases. The CDR3 runs 14 residues. CDR1 is SGHRS and CDR2 is YFSETQ in the germline V gene. The V segment lost 4 bases and the J segment 7 bases; nucleotides outside the gene matches: 9. The CDR3 DNA reads as TGCGCCAGCAGCCCGGGGACAGGGCCAAGGGAGCAGTACTTC. Translated: CASSPGTGPREQYF. The full variable domain, rest sourced from reference TRBV5-1 and TRBJ2-7, is KAGVTQTPRYLIKTRGQQVTLSCSPISGHRSVSWYQQTPGQGLQFLFEYFSETQRNKGNFPGRFSGRQFSNSRSEMNVSTLELGDSALYLCASSPGTGPREQYFGPGTRLTVT.

J is TRBJ1-5 and V is TRBV4-3; weak D call: TRBD1 (5 bases). Germline V gene lookup returns CDR1 LGHNA and CDR2 YSLEER. CDR3 length equals 13 residues. V was trimmed by 3 bases and J by 5 bases, leaving 8 bases between them. DNA of the CDR3: TGCGCCAGCAGCCAGGTACAGGATCAGCCCCAGCATTTT. Residues: CASSQVQDQPQHF.

The J gene is TRBJ2-1, the V gene TRBV2; D remains unclear. CDR3 length equals 13 residues. V was pared by 7 bases and J by 1 base, with 8 bases between. Germline V gives CDR1 SNHLY, CDR2 FYNNEI. CDR3 DNA: TGTGCCAGCAAAGAGGTTTCCTACAATGAGCAGTTCTTC. Its translation: CASKEVSYNEQFF.

This chain connects TRBV6-1 to TRBJ2-1; D is undetermined. Germline assignment: CDR1 MNHNS and CDR2 SASEGT. The CDR3 is 15 amino acids. V gave up 3 bases and J gave up 8 bases, with 17 bases separating them. The CDR3 here is CASSEPIGKEHEQFF. The CDR3 DNA reads TGTGCCAGCAGTGAGCCTATAGGAAAGGAACATGAGCAGTTCTTC.

This chain uses TRBV6-1 with TRBJ1-2, with unresolved D. The germline gives CDR1 MNHNS, CDR2 SASEGT. Trimming shortened V by 0 bases and J by 8 bases, and 16 bases separated the two germline ends. This CDR3 spans 15 amino acids. The DNA for the CDR3 is TGTGCCAGCAGTGAAGCGCTTCACGGGTCCGTAGGCTACACCTTC. Encoded protein: CASSEALHGSVGYTF.

J is TRBJ1-1 and V is TRBV5-4; D possibly corresponds to TRBD1 (5 bases). Germline-derived CDR1 and CDR2 are SGHNT and YYREEE (reference sequence). The CDR3 loop spans 13 amino acids. Trimming cost V 4 bases and J 1 base, with 8 bases left between them. The CDR3 loop is CASSPTENTEAFF. The CDR3 nucleotides read TGTGCCAGCAGCCCGACAGAGAACACTGAAGCTTTCTTT.

V and J are TRBV5-6 and TRBJ1-2; 9 bases map to TRBD1. Trimming took 5 bases from V and 4 from J; bases not matched to a gene: 3. Looked up from germline, CDR1 is SGHDT and CDR2 is YYEEEE. This CDR3 contains 13 residues. CDR3 loop: CASRLQGAYGYTF. CDR3 coding DNA: TGTGCCAGCAGGTTACAGGGGGCCTATGGCTACACCTTC.

This chain joins TRBV7-9 and TRBJ1-6; D unclear. The germline gives CDR1 SEHNR, CDR2 FQNEAQ (reference sequence). CDR3 size: 12 residues. V gave up 1 base and J gave up 9 bases, with 4 bases separating them. The CDR3 reads CASSLGSSPLHF. In nucleotides, the CDR3 is TGTGCCAGCAGCTTAGGGAGTTCACCCCTCCACTTT. The variable domain in full, with the rest retrieved from reference TRBV7-9 and TRBJ1-6, is DTGVSQNPRHKITKRGQNVTFRCDPISEHNRLYWYRQTLGQGPEFLTYFQNEAQLEKSRLLSDRFSAERPKGSFSTLEIQRTEQGDSAMYLCASSLGSSPLHFGNGTRLTVT.

This clone was seen a single time. The genes are TRBV7-9 and TRBJ1-5; TRBD1 matches 8 bases. The length of the CDR3 is 14 residues. The junction had 6 bases not matched to a gene; V was cut back by 5 bases and J by 6 bases. Germline CDR1 SEHNR, CDR2 FQNEAQ (reference sequence). CDR3 region: CASSLTGVFQPQHF. The CDR3 DNA follows: TGTGCCAGCAGCCTGACAGGGGTCTTTCAGCCCCAGCATTTT.

The rearrangement uses TRBV5-5 and TRBJ1-3; 10 bases fit TRBD1. Germline V gene sequence: CDR1 SGHKS, CDR2 YYEKEE (reference sequence). CDR3 length: 18 amino acids. J gave up 6 bases and V 0 bases, and 12 bases lay outside the gene matches. This CDR3 reads CASSLDLGPTGGQNTIYF. CDR3 bases: TGTGCCAGCAGCTTGGACCTGGGGCCGACAGGGGGCCAAAACACCATATATTTT. The variable domain in full, completed from reference TRBV5-5 and TRBJ1-3, reads DAGVTQSPTHLIKTRGQQVTLRCSPISGHKSVSWYQQVLGQGPQFIFQYYEKEERGRGNFPDRFSARQFPNYSSELNVNALLLGDSALYLCASSLDLGPTGGQNTIYFGEGSWLTVV.